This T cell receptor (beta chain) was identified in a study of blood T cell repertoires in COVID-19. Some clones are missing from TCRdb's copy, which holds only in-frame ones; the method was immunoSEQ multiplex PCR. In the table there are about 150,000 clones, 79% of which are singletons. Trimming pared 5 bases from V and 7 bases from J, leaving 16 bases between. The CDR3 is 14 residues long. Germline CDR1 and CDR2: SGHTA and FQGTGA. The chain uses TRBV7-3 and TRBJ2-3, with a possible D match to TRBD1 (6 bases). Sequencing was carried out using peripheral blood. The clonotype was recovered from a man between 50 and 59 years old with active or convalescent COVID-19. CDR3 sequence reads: CASSAAPGVHTQYF. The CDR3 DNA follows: TGTGCCAGCAGCGCGGCGCCAGGGGTGCATACGCAGTATTTT. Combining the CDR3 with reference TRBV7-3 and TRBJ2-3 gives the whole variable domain GAGVSQTPSNKVTEKGKYVELRCDPISGHTALYWYRQSLGQGPEFLIYFQGTGAADDSGLPNDRFFAVRPEGSVSTLKIQRTERGDSAVYLCASSAAPGVHTQYFGPGTRLTVL.